The 10 T cell receptor beta chains given below trace back to one sample, sequenced in a study of human thymus T cells. Generated by immunoSEQ multiplex PCR, the TCRdb table keeps only in-frame clones and is missing some. The top ten clones hold almost 6% of a sample with roughly 54,000 clones, around 94% of them seen once. The sequenced sample was blood. Every receptor here comes from a boy less than two years old with a congenital heart defect but otherwise immunologically healthy.

The chain carries TRBV5-1 and TRBJ1-4; D unresolved. Deletions cut 1 base from V and 0 bases from J, with 7 bases between. Germline CDR1 and CDR2: SGHRS and YFSETQ. There are 15 residues in the CDR3. CDR3 DNA sequence: TGCGCCAGCAGCTTGACGGTTGCAACTAATGAAAAACTGTTTTTT. Its protein is CASSLTVATNEKLFF.

The chain joins TRBV4-2 to TRBJ1-2; D gene ambiguous. This CDR3 comprises 15 residues. Per the germline V gene, CDR1 is LGHNA and CDR2 is YNFKEQ. Trimming left V 0 bases short and J 2 bases short, with 10 bases between. CDR3 region: CASSQDRAGNYGYTF. CDR3 in DNA: TGTGCCAGCAGCCAAGATCGGGCGGGCAACTATGGCTACACCTTC.

This chain uses TRBV11-2 with TRBJ1-2; D remains unclear. The germline gives CDR1 SGHAT, CDR2 FQNNGV. This CDR3 region has 12 residues. V was shortened by 3 bases and J by 4 bases, with 6 bases between the two germline ends. CDR3 DNA: TGTGCCAGCAGCTTTCGGAGCTATGGCTACACCTTC. Its translation is CASSFRSYGYTF.

The rearrangement links TRBV5-4 to TRBJ1-2; D call uncertain. CDR1 SGHNT and CDR2 YYREEE come from the germline V gene (reference sequence). The CDR3 is 14 amino acids. Deletions cut 2 bases from V and 4 bases from J, with 12 bases between. The CDR3 loop is CASSFLESSYGYTF. The CDR3 region has the DNA TGTGCCAGCAGCTTCCTGGAATCCTCCTATGGCTACACCTTC.

This chain uses TRBV11-3 with TRBJ1-1; 7 bases are a match to TRBD1. The CDR3 length is 14 residues. V gave up 6 bases and J gave up 3 bases; unmatched junction bases: 7. Germline-derived CDR1 and CDR2 are SGHNT and YENEEA. CDR3 residues: CASRRRGTDTEAFF. The CDR3 nucleotides read TGTGCCAGCAGAAGAAGGGGGACAGACACTGAAGCTTTCTTT.

The chain joins TRBV7-2 to TRBJ2-7; 13 nucleotides agree with TRBD2. Trimming at V came to 1 base and at J to 4 bases, leaving 4 bases not matched to a gene. The CDR3 has 16 residues. Per the germline V gene, CDR1 is SGHTA and CDR2 is FQGNSA. The CDR3 DNA sequence: TGTGCCAGCAGCTTAGTAGTGACTAGCGGGGGGTACGAGCAGTACTTC. Translating gives CASSLVVTSGGYEQYF. Using reference TRBV7-2 and TRBJ2-7 for the parts outside the CDR3, the full variable domain is GAGVSQSPSNKVTEKGKDVELRCDPISGHTALYWYRQSLGQGLEFLIYFQGNSAPDKSGLPSDRFSAERTGGSVSTLTIQRTQQEDSAVYLCASSLVVTSGGYEQYFGPGTRLTVT.

The chain joins TRBV28 to TRBJ2-7; the match to TRBD1 covers 7 bases. This CDR3 is 15 amino acids long. Germline loops: CDR1 MDHEN, CDR2 SYDVKM. V was pared by 5 bases and J by 2 bases, with 9 bases of the junction left unmatched. DNA for the CDR3: TGTGCCAGCAGTCAGGGGGAACTGCGCCCCTACGAGCAGTACTTC. Its translation is CASSQGELRPYEQYF.

The chain has TRBV5-5 and TRBJ1-2; the match to TRBD1 covers 7 bases. The CDR3 contains 14 residues. V lost 1 base, J lost 6 bases, and 6 bases stayed unmatched. The germline V gene has CDR1 SGHKS and CDR2 YYEKEE (reference sequence). The CDR3 coding sequence is TGTGCCAGCAGCTTGACAACAGGGGTCAATGGCTACACCTTC. Its translation is CASSLTTGVNGYTF. Full variable domain (outside the CDR3, taken from reference TRBV5-5 and TRBJ1-2): DAGVTQSPTHLIKTRGQQVTLRCSPISGHKSVSWYQQVLGQGPQFIFQYYEKEERGRGNFPDRFSARQFPNYSSELNVNALLLGDSALYLCASSLTTGVNGYTFGSGTRLTVV.

This chain joins TRBV6-6 and TRBJ2-5; D gene unclear. Germline loops: CDR1 MNHNY, CDR2 SVGAGI (reference sequence). The germline V and J ends were trimmed by 5 bases and 2 bases, with 9 bases remaining between them. The CDR3 is made up of 13 amino acids. The CDR3 protein is CASSKARQETQYF. CDR3 bases: TGTGCCAGCAGTAAGGCGCGTCAAGAGACCCAGTACTTC.

The chain has TRBV27 and TRBJ2-3, with D perhaps matching TRBD2 (6 bases). The germline CDR1 and CDR2 sequences are MNHEY and SMNVEV (reference sequence). Trimming removed 1 base at V and 2 bases at J, with 22 bases between. The CDR3 is made up of 19 amino acids. The CDR3 loop reads CASSLYPPSVGRLTDTQYF. DNA for the CDR3: TGTGCCAGCAGTTTATATCCCCCCTCGGTCGGGAGACTCACAGATACGCAGTATTTT.